This T cell receptor (beta chain) was profiled in a study of cytomegalovirus exposure and HLA in healthy donors. The CDR3 has 13 amino acids. CDR1 is MNHEY, CDR2 SVGAGI, per germline. J gave up 8 bases and V 10 bases, and 10 bases lay outside the gene matches. With 60 Vbeta and 13 Jbeta primers, the PCR was carried out. The data were produced by immunoSEQ multiplex PCR, yet TCRdb's version contains in-frame clones alone and is incomplete. The sample lists around 130,000 clones, approximately 80% occurring once. This TCR came from a woman aged 40-49 years in good health and CMV-seronegative. Sequencing was performed on PBMCs. The genes are TRBV6-5 and TRBJ2-1, with 8 bases that match TRBD2. The CDR3 sequence is CATGRAGVYEQFF. CDR3 in DNA: TGTGCCACCGGGAGGGCGGGGGTTTATGAGCAGTTCTTC.